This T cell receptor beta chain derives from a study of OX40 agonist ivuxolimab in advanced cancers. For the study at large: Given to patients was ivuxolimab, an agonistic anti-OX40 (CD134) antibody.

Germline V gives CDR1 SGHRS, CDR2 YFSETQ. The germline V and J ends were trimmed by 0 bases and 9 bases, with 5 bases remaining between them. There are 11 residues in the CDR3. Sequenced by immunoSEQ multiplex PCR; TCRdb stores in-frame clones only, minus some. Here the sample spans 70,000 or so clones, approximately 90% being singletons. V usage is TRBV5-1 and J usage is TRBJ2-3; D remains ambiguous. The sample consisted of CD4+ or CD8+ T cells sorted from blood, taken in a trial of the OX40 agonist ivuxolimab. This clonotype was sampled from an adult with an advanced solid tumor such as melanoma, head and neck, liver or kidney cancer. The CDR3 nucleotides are TGCGCCAGCAGCTTGGTTGCCACGCAGTATTTT. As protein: CASSLVATQYF.